The TCR beta chain described here comes from a study of OX40 agonist ivuxolimab in advanced cancers. Libraries were prepared by immunoSEQ multiplex PCR; TCRdb keeps only in-frame clonotypes and omits some of them. This sample has around 80,000 clones, with about nine tenths found just once. V was cut by 4 bases and J by 5 bases, with 17 bases left in between. The CDR3 runs 15 residues. Germline V CDR1 and CDR2: LGHNA, YSLEER. The chain has TRBV4-3 and TRBJ2-5, with D perhaps being TRBD1 or TRBD2 (6 bases each). The sequencing here drew on CD4+ or CD8+ T cells sorted from blood, taken in a trial of the OX40 agonist ivuxolimab. This sequence was found in an adult with an advanced solid tumor such as melanoma, head and neck, liver or kidney cancer. The chain's CDR3 is CASSPRRGLSETQYF. The CDR3 region has the DNA TGCGCCAGCAGCCCTCGCCGGGGGCTCAGTGAGACCCAGTACTTC.